This T cell receptor (beta chain) stems from a study of CD8 T cells in Susac syndrome. About the research overall: Blood was drawn from patients with Susac syndrome. At that point, they were therapy-naive, on corticosteroids, or on intravenous immunoglobulin alone. Regarding the study as a whole: Total CD8+ and CD8+ TEMRA repertoires contained around 15 and five Susac-specific public clones, respectively.

Losses at the gene ends were 4 bases for V and 4 bases for J; bases not matched to a gene: 13. This CDR3 contains 16 residues. Per the germline V gene, CDR1 is SGHDT and CDR2 is YYEEEE. As regards this clonotype: Its antigen is not identified.

With random hexamers, 0.5 to 1 ug RNA was reverse transcribed. TCRdb itself ran the immunoSEQ multiplex PCR reads through MiXCR, one entry per CDR3 protein. This table has approximately 79,000 distinct CDR3 sequences, under 95% appearing once. The source material was CD8+ T cells from PBMCs. This receptor was obtained from a human donor with Susac syndrome. This chain joins TRBV5-6 and TRBJ1-1; 7 bases map to TRBD1. CDR3 loop: CASSPAGTRGVTEAFF. The CDR3 region has the DNA TGTGCCAGCAGCCCGGCTGGAACCAGGGGGGTCACTGAAGCTTTCTTT.